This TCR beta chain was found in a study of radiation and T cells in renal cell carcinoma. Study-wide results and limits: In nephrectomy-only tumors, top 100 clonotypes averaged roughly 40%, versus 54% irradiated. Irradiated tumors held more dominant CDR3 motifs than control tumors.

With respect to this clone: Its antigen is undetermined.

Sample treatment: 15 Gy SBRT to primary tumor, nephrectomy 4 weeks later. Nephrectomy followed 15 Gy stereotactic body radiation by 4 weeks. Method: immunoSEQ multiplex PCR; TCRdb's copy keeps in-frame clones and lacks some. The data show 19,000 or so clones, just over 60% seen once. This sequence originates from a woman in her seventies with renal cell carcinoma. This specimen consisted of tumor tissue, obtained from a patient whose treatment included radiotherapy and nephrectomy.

CDR3 loop: CASNPMDTSYEQYF. The CDR3, as DNA: TGTGCCAGCAATCCCATGGACACTTCCTACGAGCAGTACTTC. The chain employs TRBV28 and TRBJ2-7; D possibly corresponds to TRBD1 (5 bases). The CDR3 consists of 14 residues. Trimming left V 7 bases short and J 1 base short, with 14 bases between. Germline CDR1 reads MDHEN; CDR2 reads SYDVKM. The full variable domain, its missing parts supplied by reference TRBV28 and TRBJ2-7, is DVKVTQSSRYLVKRTGEKVFLECVQDMDHENMFWYRQDPGLGLRLIYFSYDVKMKEKGDIPEGYSVSREKKERFSLILESASTNQTSMYLCASNPMDTSYEQYFGPGTRLTVT.